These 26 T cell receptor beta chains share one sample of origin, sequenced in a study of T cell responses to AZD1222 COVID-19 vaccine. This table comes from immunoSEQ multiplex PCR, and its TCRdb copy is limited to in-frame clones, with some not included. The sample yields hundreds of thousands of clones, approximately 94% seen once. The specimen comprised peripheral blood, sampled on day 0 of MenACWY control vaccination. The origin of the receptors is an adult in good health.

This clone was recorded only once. CDR3 protein: CASRWTGSRGYTF. Written as DNA, the CDR3 is TGTGCCAGCCGCTGGACAGGGTCCAGAGGCTACACCTTC. The chain employs TRBV12-3 or TRBV12-4 and TRBJ1-2, with 8 bases aligning to TRBD1. The CDR3 contains 13 residues. The ends lost 8 bases at V and 8 bases at J; junction bases unmatched: 10.

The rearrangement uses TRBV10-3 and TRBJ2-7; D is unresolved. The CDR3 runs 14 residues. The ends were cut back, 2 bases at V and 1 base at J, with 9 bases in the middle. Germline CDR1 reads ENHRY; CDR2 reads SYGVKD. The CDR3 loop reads CAISEVIKSYEQYF. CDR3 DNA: TGTGCCATCAGTGAGGTTATTAAATCCTACGAGCAGTACTTC.

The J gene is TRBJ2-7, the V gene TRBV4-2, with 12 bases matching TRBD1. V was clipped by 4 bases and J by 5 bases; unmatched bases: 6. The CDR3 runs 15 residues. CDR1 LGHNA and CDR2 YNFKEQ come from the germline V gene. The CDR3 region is CASSRGQGASHEQYF. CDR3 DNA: TGTGCCAGCAGCCGGGGACAGGGGGCTTCCCACGAGCAGTACTTC.

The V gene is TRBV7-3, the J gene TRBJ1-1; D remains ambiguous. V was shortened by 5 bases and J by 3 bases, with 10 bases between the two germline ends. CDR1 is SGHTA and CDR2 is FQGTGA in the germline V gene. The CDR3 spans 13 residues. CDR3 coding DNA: TGTGCCAGCAGCCTACGGATCGACACTGAAGCTTTCTTT. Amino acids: CASSLRIDTEAFF.

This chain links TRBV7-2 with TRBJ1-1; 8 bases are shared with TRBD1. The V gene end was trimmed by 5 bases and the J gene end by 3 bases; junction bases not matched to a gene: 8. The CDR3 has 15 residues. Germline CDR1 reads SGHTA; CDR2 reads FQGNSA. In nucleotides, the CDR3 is TGTGCCAGCAGCCCCTACAGGGGGGAATACACTGAAGCTTTCTTT. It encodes CASSPYRGEYTEAFF.

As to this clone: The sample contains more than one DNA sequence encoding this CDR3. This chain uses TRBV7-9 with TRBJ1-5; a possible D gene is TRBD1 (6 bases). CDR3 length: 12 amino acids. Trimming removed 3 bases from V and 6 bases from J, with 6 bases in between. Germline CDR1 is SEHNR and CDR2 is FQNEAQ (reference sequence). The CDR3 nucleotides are TGTGCCAGCAGCTTGGGGGCTCAGCCCCAGCATTTT. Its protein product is CASSLGAQPQHF. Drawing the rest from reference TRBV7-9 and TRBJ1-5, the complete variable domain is DTGVSQNPRHKITKRGQNVTFRCDPISEHNRLYWYRQTLGQGPEFLTYFQNEAQLEKSRLLSDRFSAERPKGSFSTLEIQRTEQGDSAMYLCASSLGAQPQHFGDGTRLSIL.

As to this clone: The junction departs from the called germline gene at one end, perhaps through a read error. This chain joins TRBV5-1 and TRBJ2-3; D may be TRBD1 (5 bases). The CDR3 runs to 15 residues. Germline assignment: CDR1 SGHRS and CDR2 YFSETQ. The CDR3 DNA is TGCGCCAGCAGCTTGGGGCAGGGCGGCACGGATACGCAGTATTTT. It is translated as CASSLGQGGTDTQYF.

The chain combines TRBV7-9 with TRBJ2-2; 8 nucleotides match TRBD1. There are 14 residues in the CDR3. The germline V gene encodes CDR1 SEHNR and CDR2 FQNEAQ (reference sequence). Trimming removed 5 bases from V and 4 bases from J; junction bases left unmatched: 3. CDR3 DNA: TGTGCCAGCAGCCCAACAGGGGGCACCGGGGAGCTGTTTTTT. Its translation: CASSPTGGTGELFF. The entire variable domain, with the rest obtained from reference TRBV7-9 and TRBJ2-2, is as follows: DTGVSQNPRHKITKRGQNVTFRCDPISEHNRLYWYRQTLGQGPEFLTYFQNEAQLEKSRLLSDRFSAERPKGSFSTLEIQRTEQGDSAMYLCASSPTGGTGELFFGEGSRLTVL.

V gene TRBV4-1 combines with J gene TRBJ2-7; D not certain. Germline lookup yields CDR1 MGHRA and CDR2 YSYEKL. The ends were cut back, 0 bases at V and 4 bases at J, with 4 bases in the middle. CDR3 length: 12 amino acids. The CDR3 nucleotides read TGCGCCAGCAGCCAAGACACATACGAGCAGTACTTC. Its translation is CASSQDTYEQYF.

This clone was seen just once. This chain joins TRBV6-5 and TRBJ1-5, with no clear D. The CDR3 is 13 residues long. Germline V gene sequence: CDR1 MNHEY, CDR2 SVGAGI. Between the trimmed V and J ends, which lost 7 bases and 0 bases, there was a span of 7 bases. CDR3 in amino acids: CASISDSNQPQHF. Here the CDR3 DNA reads TGTGCCAGCATCTCGGATAGCAATCAGCCCCAGCATTTT.

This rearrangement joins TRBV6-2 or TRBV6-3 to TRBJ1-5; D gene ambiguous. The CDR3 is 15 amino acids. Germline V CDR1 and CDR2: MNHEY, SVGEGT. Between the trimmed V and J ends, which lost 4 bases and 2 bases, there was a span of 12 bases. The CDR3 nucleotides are TGTGCCAGCAGTTGGATACCCGGTGGCAATCAGCCCCAGCATTTT. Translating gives CASSWIPGGNQPQHF.

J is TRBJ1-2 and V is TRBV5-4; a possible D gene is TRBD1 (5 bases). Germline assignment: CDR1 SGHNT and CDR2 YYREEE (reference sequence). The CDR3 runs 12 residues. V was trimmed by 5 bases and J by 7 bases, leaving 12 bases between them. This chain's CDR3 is CASSAPGFGYTF. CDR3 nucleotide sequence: TGTGCCAGCAGTGCCCCAGGGTTTGGCTACACCTTC. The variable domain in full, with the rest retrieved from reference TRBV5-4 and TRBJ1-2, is ETGVTQSPTHLIKTRGQQVTLRCSSQSGHNTVSWYQQALGQGPQFIFQYYREEENGRGNFPPRFSGLQFPNYSSELNVNALELDDSALYLCASSAPGFGYTFGSGTRLTVV.

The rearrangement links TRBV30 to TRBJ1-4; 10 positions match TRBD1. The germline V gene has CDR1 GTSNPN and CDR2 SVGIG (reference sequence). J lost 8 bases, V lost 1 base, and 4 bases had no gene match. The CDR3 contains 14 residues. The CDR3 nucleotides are TGTGCCTGGAGTGCCGGGACAGGGGTGGAAAAACTGTTTTTT. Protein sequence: CAWSAGTGVEKLFF.

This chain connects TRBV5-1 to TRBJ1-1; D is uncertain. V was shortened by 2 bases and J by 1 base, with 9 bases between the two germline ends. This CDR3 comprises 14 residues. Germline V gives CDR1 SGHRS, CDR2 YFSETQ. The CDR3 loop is CASSFGGTNTEAFF. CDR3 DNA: TGCGCCAGCAGCTTCGGAGGCACGAACACTGAAGCTTTCTTT.

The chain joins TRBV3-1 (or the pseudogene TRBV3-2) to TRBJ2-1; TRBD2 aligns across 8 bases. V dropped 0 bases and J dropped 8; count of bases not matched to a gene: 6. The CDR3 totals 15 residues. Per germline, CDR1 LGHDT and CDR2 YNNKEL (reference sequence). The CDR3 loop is CASSQDPGGADEQFF. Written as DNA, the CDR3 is TGTGCCAGCAGCCAAGATCCGGGGGGGGCCGATGAGCAGTTCTTC.

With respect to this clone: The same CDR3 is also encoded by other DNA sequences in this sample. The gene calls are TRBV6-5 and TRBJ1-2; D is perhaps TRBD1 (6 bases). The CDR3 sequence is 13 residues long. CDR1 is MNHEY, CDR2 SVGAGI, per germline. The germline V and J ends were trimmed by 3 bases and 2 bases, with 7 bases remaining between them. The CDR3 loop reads CASSYTGNYGYTF. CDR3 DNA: TGTGCCAGCAGTTATACAGGGAACTATGGCTACACCTTC.

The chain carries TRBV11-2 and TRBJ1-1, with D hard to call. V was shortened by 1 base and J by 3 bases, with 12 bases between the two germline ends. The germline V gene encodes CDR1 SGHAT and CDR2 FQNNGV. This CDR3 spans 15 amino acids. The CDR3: CASSLVRDRYTEAFF. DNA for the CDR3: TGTGCCAGCAGCTTAGTTCGGGATAGGTACACTGAAGCTTTCTTT.

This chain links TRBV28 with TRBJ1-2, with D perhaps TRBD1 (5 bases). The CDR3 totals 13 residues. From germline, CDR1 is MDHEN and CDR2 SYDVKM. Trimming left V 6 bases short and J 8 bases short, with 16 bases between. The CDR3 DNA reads TGTGCCAGCAGAAGGGGCTTGGAGGGCGGCTACACCTTC. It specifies CASRRGLEGGYTF.

The CDR3 nucleotides are TGTGCCAGCAGCAGGGGGCTACTCGGGAATTCACCCCTCCACTTT. Amino acids: CASSRGLLGNSPLHF. The J gene is TRBJ1-6, the V gene TRBV7-2; TRBD1 matches at 7 bases. There are 15 residues in the CDR3. The germline V gene has CDR1 SGHTA and CDR2 FQGNSA. V was clipped by 5 bases and J by 7 bases; unmatched bases: 8.

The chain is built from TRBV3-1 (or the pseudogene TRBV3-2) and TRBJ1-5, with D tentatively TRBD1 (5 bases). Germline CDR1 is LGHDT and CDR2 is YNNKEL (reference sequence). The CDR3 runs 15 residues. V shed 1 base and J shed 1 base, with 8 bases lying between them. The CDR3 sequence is CASSQVRGSNQPQHF. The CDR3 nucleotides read TGTGCCAGCAGCCAAGTCCGGGGCAGCAATCAGCCCCAGCATTTT.

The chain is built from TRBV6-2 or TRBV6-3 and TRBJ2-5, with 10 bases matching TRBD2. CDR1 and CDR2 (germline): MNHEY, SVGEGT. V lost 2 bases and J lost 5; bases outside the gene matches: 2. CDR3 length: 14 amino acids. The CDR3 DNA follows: TGTGCCAGCAGTTACCAAGCGGGGGGGGAGACCCAGTACTTC. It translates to CASSYQAGGETQYF.

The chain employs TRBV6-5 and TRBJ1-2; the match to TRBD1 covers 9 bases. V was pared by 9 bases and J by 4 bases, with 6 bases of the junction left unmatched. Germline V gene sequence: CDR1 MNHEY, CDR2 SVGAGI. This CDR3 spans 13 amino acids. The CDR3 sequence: CASKQGAGYGYTF. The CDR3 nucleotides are TGTGCCAGTAAACAGGGGGCCGGCTATGGCTACACCTTC.

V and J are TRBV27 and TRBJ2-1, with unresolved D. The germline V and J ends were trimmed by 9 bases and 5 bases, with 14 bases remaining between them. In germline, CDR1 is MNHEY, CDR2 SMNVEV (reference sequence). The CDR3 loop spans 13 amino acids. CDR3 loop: CASRKVGDNEQFF. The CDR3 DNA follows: TGTGCCAGTAGGAAGGTGGGCGACAATGAGCAGTTCTTC.

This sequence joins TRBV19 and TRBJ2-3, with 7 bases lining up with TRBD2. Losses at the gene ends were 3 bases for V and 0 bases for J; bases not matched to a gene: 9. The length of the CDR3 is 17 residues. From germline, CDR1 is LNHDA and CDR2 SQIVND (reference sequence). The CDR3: CASSMRRLAPSTDTQYF. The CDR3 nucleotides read TGTGCCAGTAGTATGCGAAGACTAGCTCCTAGCACAGATACGCAGTATTTT.

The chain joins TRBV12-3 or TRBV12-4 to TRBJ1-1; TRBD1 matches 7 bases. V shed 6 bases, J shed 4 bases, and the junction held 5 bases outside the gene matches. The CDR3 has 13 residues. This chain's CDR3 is CASRYTGATEAFF. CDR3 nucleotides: TGTGCCAGCAGGTATACAGGGGCCACTGAAGCTTTCTTT.

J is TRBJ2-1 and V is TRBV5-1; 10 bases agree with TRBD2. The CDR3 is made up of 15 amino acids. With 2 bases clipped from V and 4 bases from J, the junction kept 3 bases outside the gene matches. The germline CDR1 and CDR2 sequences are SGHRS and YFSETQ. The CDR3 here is CASSLSTSGYNEQFF. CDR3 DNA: TGCGCCAGCAGCTTATCGACTAGCGGGTACAATGAGCAGTTCTTC. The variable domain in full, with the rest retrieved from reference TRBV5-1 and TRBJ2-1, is KAGVTQTPRYLIKTRGQQVTLSCSPISGHRSVSWYQQTPGQGLQFLFEYFSETQRNKGNFPGRFSGRQFSNSRSEMNVSTLELGDSALYLCASSLSTSGYNEQFFGPGTRLTVL.